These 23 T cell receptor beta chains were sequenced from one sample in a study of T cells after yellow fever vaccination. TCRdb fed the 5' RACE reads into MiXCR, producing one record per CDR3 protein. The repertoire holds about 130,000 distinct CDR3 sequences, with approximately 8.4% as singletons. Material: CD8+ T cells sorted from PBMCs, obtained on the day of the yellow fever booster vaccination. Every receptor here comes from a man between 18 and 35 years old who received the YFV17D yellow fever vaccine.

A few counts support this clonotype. CDR3 amino acids: CASSPVTGELFF. The CDR3 DNA is TGTGCCAGCAGTCCTGTTACCGGGGAGCTGTTTTTT. V and J are TRBV6-5 and TRBJ2-2, with D unclear. Trimming shortened V by 5 bases and J by 5 bases, and 6 bases separated the two germline ends. Germline CDR1 reads MNHEY; CDR2 reads SVGAGI. The CDR3 is made up of 12 amino acids.

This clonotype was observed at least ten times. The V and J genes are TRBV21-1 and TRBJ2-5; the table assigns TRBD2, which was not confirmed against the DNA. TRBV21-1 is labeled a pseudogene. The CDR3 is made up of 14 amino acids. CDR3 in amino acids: CASSGGGGRETQYF. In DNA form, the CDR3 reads TGTGCCAGCAGCGGGGGGGGAGGCCGAGAGACCCAGTACTTC.

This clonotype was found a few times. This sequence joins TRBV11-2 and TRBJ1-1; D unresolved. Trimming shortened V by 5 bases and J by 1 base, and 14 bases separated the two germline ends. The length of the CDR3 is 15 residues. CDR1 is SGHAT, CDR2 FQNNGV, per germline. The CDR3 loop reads CASSPSPTRNTEAFF. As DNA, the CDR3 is TGTGCCAGCAGCCCCAGTCCGACGAGGAACACTGAAGCTTTCTTT.

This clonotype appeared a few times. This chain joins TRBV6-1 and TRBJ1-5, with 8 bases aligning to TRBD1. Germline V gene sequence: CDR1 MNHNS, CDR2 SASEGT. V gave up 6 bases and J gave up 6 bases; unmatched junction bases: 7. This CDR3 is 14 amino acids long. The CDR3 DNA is TGTGCCAGCAGCGGGGGGGGACAGGCTCAGCCCCAGCATTTT. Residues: CASSGGGQAQPQHF.

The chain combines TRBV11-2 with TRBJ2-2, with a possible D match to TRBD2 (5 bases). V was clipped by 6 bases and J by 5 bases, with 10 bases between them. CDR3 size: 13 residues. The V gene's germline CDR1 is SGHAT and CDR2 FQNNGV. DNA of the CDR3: TGTGCCAGCAGAGTGACGGGGACCGGGGAGCTGTTTTTT. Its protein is CASRVTGTGELFF.

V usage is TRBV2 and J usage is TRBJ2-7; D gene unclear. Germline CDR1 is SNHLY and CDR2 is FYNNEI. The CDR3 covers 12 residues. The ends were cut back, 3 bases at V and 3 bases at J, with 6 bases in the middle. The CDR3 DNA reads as TGTGCCAGCAGTGACTTAATCTACGAGCAGTACGTC. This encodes CASSDLIYEQYV.

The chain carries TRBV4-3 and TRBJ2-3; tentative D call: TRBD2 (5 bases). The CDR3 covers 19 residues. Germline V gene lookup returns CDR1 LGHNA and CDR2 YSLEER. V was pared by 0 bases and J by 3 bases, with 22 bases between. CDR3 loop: CASSQDSFRLEEGTDTQYF. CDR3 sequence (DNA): TGCGCCAGCAGCCAAGATTCTTTTAGACTGGAGGAAGGTACAGATACGCAGTATTTT.

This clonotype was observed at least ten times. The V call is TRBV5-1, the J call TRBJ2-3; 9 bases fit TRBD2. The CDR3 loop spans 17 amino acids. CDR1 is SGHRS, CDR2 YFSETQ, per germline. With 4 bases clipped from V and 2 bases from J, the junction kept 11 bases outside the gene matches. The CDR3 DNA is TGCGCCAGCAGCGGGATTCATAGCGGGGGAAACACAGATACGCAGTATTTT. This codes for CASSGIHSGGNTDTQYF.

The CDR3 spells CASSYLDSPLHF. CDR3 DNA sequence: TGTGCCAGCAGTTACTTAGACAGTCCCCTCCACTTT. This chain uses TRBV6-5 with TRBJ1-6; perhaps TRBD1 as D (5 bases). Per the germline V gene, CDR1 is MNHEY and CDR2 is SVGAGI. Trimming stripped 1 base from V and 13 bases from J, with 8 bases between. The CDR3 is made up of 12 amino acids.

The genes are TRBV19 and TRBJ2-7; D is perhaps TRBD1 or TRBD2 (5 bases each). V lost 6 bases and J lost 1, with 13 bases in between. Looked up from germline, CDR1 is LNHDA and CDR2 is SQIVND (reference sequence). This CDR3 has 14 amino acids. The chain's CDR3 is CASSPRDGSYEQYF. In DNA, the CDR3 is TGTGCCAGTAGCCCTCGGGACGGATCCTACGAGCAGTACTTC.

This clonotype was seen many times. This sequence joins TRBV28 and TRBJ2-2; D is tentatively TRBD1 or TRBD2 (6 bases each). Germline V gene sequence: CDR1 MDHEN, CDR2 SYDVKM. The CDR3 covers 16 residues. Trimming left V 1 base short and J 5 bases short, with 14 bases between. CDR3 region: CASSLFGGQGTGELFF. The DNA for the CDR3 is TGTGCCAGCAGTTTATTTGGGGGGCAAGGAACCGGGGAGCTGTTTTTT.

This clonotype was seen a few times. CDR3: CASSVGPGGSYEQYF. The CDR3 DNA reads as TGTGCCAGCAGCGTAGGTCCAGGGGGCTCCTACGAGCAGTACTTC. The chain recombines TRBV9 with TRBJ2-7; 7 nucleotides align to TRBD1. Germline V gene lookup returns CDR1 SGDLS and CDR2 YYNGEE. After removal of 0 bases from V and 0 bases from J, the junction contained 3 bases not matched to a gene. CDR3 size: 15 residues.

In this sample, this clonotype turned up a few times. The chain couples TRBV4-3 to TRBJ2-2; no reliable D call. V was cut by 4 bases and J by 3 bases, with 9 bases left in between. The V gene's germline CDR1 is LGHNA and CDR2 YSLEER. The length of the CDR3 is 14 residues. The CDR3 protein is CASSRYSYTGELFF. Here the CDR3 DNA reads TGCGCCAGCAGCCGATACAGTTACACCGGGGAGCTGTTTTTT.

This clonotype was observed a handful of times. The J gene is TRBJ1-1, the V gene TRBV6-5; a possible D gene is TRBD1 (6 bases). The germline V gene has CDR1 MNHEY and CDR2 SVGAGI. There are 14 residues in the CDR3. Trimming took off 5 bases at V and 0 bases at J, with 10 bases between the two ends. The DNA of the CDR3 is TGTGCCAGCAGTCAACAGGGCTTGAACACTGAAGCTTTCTTT. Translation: CASSQQGLNTEAFF.

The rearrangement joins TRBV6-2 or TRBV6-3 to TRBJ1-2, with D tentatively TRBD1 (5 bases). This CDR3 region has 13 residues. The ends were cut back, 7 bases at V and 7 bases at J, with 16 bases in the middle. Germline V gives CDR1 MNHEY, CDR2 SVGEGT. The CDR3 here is CASTPMGGRGYTF. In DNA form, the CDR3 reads TGTGCCAGCACTCCCATGGGGGGACGTGGCTACACCTTC.

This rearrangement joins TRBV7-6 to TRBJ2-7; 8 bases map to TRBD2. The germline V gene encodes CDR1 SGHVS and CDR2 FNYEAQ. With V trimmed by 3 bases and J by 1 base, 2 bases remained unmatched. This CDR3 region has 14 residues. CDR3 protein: CASSFGGGSYEQYV. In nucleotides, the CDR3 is TGTGCCAGCAGCTTCGGGGGGGGTTCCTACGAGCAGTACGTC.

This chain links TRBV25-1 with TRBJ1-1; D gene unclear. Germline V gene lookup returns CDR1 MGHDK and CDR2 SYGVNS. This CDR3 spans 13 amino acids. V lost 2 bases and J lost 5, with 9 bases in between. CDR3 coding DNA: TGTGCCAGCAGTGAAGGGTTGGTGACTGAAGCTTTCTTT. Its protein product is CASSEGLVTEAFF.

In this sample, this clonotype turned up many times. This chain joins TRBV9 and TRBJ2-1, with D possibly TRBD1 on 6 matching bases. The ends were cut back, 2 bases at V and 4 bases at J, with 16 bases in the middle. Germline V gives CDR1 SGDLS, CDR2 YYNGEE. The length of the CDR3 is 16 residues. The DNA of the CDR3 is TGTGCCAGCAGCGTTTACAGGGAGTCTGCGTACAATGAGCAGTTCTTC. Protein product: CASSVYRESAYNEQFF.

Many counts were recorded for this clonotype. CDR3 bases: TGCAGTGCTAGACGCAGTTACGAGCAGTACGTC. As protein: CSARRSYEQYV. The chain carries TRBV20-1 and TRBJ2-7; D gene unclear. CDR3 length equals 11 residues. The V gene lost 2 bases and the J gene lost 4 bases, with 6 bases spanning the gap. The germline CDR1 and CDR2 sequences are DFQATT and SNEGSKA (reference sequence).

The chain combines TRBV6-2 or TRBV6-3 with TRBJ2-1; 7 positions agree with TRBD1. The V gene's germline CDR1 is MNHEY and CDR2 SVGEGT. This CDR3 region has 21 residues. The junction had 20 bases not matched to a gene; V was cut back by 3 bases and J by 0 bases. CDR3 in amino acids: CASSYRFGTDLVHFSYNEQFF. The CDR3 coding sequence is TGTGCCAGCAGTTATAGGTTCGGGACAGATTTAGTCCACTTCTCCTACAATGAGCAGTTCTTC.

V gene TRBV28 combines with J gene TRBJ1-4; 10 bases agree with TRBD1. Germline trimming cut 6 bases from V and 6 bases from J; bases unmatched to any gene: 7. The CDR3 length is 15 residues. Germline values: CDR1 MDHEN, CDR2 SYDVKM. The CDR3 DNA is TGTGCCAGCAGGGAATCGACAGGGGGCGATGAAAAACTGTTTTTT. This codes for CASRESTGGDEKLFF. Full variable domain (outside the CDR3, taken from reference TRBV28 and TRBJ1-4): DVKVTQSSRYLVKRTGEKVFLECVQDMDHENMFWYRQDPGLGLRLIYFSYDVKMKEKGDIPEGYSVSREKKERFSLILESASTNQTSMYLCASRESTGGDEKLFFGSGTQLSVL.

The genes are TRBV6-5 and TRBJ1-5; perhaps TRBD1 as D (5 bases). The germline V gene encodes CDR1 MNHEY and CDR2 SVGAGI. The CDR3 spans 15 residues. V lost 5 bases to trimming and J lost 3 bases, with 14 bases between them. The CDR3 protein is CASSTAGTDNQPQHF. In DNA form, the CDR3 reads TGTGCCAGCAGTACGGCCGGGACGGACAATCAGCCCCAGCATTTT.

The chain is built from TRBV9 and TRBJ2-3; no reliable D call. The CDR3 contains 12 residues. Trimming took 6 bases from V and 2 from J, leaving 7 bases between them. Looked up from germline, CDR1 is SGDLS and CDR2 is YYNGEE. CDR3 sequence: CASKAITDTQYF. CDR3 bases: TGTGCCAGCAAGGCTATCACAGATACGCAGTATTTT.